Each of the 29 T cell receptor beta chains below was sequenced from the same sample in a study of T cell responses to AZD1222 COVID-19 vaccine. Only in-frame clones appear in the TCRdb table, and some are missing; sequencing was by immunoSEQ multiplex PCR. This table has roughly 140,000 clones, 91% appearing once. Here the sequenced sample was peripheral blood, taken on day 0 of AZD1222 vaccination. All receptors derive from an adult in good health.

The CDR3 here is CASSLWVATYEQYF. Here the CDR3 DNA reads TGTGCCAGCAGCTTATGGGTAGCTACCTACGAGCAGTACTTC. The V and J genes are TRBV13 and TRBJ2-7, with D uncertain. The V and J ends lost 2 bases and 2 bases respectively, with 10 bases between them. This CDR3 region has 14 residues. Germline V gene lookup returns CDR1 PRHDT and CDR2 FYEKMQ (reference sequence).

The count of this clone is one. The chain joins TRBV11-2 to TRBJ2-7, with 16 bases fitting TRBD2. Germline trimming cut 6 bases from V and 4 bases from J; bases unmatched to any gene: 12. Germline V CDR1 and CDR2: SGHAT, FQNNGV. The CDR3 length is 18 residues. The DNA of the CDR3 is TGTGCCAGCAGTTCGGGACTAGCGGGAGGGGCGGGGCTTTACGAGCAGTACTTC. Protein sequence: CASSSGLAGGAGLYEQYF. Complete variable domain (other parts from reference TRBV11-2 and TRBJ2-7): EAGVAQSPRYKIIEKRQSVAFWCNPISGHATLYWYQQILGQGPKLLIQFQNNGVVDDSQLPKDRFSAERLKGVDSTLKIQPAKLEDSAVYLCASSSGLAGGAGLYEQYFGPGTRLTVT.

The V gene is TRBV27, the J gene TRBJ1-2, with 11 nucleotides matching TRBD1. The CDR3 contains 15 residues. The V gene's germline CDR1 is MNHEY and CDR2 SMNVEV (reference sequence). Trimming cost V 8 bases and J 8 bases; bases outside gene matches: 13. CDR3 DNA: TGTGCCAGCCACCCCGGGACAGGGGGTCCTTGGGGCTACACCTTC. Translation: CASHPGTGGPWGYTF.

CDR3 in amino acids: CASSPRPGETQYF. CDR3 in DNA: TGTGCCAGCTCACCTCGCCCGGGAGAAACGCAGTATTTT. The chain links TRBV18 to TRBJ2-3, with D possibly matching TRBD2 (6 bases). Germline V gene lookup returns CDR1 KGHSH and CDR2 LQKENI. The CDR3 runs to 13 residues. V was trimmed by 3 bases and J by 9 bases, leaving 13 bases between them.

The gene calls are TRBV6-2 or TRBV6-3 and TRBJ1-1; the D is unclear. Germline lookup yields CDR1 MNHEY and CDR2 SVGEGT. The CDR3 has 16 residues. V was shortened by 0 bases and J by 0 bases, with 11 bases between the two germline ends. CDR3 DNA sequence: TGTGCCAGCAGTTACTCGACATATATTTTGAACACTGAAGCTTTCTTT. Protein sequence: CASSYSTYILNTEAFF.

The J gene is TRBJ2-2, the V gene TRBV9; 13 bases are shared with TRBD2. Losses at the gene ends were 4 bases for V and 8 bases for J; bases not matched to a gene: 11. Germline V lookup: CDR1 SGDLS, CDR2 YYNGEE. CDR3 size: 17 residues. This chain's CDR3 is CASSKDGLAGVGGELFF. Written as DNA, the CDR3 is TGTGCCAGCAGCAAAGACGGACTAGCGGGAGTTGGTGGGGAGCTGTTTTTT.

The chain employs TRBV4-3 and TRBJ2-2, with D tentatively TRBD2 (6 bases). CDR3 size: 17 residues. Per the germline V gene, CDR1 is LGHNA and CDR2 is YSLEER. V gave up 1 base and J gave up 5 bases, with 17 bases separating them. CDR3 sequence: CASSQVASVAVTGELFF. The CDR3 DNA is TGCGCCAGCAGCCAAGTTGCTTCGGTAGCGGTAACCGGGGAGCTGTTTTTT.

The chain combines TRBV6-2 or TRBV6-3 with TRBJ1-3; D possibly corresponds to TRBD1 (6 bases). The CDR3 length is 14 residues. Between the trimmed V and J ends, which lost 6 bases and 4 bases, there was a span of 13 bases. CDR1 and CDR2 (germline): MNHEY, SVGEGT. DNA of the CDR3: TGTGCCAGCAGCCCGCAGGGGTCCGGAAACACCATATATTTT. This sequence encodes CASSPQGSGNTIYF.

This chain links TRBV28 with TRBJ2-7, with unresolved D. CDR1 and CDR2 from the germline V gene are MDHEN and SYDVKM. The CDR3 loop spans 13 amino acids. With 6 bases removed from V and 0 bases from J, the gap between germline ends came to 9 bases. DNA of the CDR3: TGTGCCAGCAGGTGGGCCAGCTCCTACGAGCAGTACTTC. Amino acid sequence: CASRWASSYEQYF.

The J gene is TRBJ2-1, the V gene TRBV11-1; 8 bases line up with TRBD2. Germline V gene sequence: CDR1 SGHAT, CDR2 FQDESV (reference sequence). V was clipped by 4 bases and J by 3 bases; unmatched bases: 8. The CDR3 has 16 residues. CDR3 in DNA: TGTGCCAGCAGCTACCCCCCCGCGGGAGGCTACAATGAGCAGTTCTTC. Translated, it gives CASSYPPAGGYNEQFF. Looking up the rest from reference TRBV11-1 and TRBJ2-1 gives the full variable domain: EAEVAQSPRYKITEKSQAVAFWCDPISGHATLYWYRQILGQGPELLVQFQDESVVDDSQLPKDRFSAERLKGVDSTLKIQPAELGDSAMYLCASSYPPAGGYNEQFFGPGTRLTVL.

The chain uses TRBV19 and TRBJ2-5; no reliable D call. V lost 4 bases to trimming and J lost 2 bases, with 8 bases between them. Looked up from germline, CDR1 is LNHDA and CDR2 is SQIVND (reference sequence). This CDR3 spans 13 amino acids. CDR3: CASSTIVQETQYF. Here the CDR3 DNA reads TGTGCCAGTAGTACGATAGTTCAAGAGACCCAGTACTTC.

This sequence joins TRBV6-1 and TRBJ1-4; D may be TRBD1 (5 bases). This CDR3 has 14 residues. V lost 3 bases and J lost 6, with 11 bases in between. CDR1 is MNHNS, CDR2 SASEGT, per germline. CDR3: CASSDGGTYEKLFF. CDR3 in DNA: TGTGCCAGCAGTGATGGGGGGACCTATGAAAAACTGTTTTTT.

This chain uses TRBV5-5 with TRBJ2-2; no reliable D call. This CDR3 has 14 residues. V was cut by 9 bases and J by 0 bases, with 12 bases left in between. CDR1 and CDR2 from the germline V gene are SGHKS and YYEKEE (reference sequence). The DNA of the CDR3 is TGTGCCACCAAGACACGGTCGAACACCGGGGAGCTGTTTTTT. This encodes CATKTRSNTGELFF.

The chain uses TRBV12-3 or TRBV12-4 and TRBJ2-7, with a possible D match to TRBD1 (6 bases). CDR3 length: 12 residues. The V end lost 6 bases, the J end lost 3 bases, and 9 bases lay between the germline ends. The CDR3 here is CASRLQGYEQYF. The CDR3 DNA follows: TGTGCCAGCAGATTACAGGGCTACGAGCAGTACTTC.

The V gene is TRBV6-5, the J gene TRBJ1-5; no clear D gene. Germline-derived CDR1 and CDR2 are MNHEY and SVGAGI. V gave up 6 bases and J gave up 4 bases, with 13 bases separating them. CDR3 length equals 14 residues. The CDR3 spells CASSRDGLNQPQHF. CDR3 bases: TGTGCCAGCAGCCGGGATGGCCTGAATCAGCCCCAGCATTTT.

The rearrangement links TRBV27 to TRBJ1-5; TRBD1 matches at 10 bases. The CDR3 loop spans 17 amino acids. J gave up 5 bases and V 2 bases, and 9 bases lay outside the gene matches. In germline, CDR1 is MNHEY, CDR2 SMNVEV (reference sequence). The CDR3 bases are TGTGCCAGCAGTTTACGAACCGGGACAGGGGAGCATCAGCCCCAGCATTTT. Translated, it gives CASSLRTGTGEHQPQHF.

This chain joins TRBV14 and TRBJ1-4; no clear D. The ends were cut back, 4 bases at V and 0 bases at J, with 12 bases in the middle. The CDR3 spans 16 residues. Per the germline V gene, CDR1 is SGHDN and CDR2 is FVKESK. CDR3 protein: CASSRLRSTTNEKLFF. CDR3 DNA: TGTGCCAGCAGCCGCCTCAGAAGTACAACTAATGAAAAACTGTTTTTT.

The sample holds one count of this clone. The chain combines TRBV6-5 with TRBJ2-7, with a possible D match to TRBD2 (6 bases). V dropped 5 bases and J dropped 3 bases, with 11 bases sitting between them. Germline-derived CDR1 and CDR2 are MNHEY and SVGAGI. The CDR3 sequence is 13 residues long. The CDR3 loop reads CASSRGLVYEQYF. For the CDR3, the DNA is TGTGCCAGCAGTCGGGGGTTGGTCTACGAGCAGTACTTC.

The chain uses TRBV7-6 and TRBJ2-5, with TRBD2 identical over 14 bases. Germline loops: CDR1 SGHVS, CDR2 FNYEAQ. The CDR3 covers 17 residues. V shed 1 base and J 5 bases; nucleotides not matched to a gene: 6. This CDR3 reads CASSLEGTSGRGETQYF. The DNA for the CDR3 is TGTGCCAGCAGCTTAGAGGGGACTAGCGGGAGAGGGGAGACCCAGTACTTC.

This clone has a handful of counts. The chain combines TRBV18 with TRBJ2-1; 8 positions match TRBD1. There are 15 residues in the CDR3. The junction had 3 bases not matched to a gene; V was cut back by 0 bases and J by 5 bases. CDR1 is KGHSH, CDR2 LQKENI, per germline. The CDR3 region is CASSPPTGGNNEQFF. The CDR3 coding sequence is TGTGCCAGCTCACCACCTACAGGGGGGAACAATGAGCAGTTCTTC.

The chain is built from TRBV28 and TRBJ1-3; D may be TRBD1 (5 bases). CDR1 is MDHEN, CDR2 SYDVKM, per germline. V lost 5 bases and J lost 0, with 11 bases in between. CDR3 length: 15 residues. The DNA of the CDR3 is TGTGCCAGCAGTATAATGGGGACCTCTGGAAACACCATATATTTT. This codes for CASSIMGTSGNTIYF.

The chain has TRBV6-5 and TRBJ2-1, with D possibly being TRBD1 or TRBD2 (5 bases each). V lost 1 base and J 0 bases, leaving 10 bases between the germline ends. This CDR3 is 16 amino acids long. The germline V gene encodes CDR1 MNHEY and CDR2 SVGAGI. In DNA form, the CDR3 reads TGTGCCAGCAGTTACTGGGGGAAGGGCTCCTACAATGAGCAGTTCTTC. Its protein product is CASSYWGKGSYNEQFF.

CDR3 sequence: CASSKGVSF. The CDR3 nucleotides are TGTGCCAGCAGCAAAGGGGTTTCGTTC. The chain links TRBV21-1 to TRBJ2-7. TRBV21-1 is classified as a pseudogene. This CDR3 contains 9 residues.

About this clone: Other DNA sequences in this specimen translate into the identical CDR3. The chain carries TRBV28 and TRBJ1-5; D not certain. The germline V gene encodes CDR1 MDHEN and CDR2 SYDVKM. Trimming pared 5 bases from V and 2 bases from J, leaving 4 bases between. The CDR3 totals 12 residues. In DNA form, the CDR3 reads TGTGCCAGCAGTGATGGCAATCAGCCCCAGCATTTT. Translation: CASSDGNQPQHF.

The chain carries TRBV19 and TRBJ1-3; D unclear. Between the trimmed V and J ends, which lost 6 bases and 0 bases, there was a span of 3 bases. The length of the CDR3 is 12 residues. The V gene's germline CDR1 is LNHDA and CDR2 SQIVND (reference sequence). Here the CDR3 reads CASRSSGNTIYF. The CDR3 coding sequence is TGTGCCAGTAGAAGCTCTGGAAACACCATATATTTT.

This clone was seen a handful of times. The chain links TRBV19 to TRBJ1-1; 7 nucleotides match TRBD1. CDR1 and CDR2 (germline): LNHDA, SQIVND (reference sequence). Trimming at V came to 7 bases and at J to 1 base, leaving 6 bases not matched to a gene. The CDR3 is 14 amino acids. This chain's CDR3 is CASTPTGPNTEAFF. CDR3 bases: TGTGCCAGTACCCCGACAGGGCCGAACACTGAAGCTTTCTTT.

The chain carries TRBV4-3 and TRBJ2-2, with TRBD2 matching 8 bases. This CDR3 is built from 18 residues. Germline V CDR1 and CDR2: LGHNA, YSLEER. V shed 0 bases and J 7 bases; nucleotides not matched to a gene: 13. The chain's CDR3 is CASSQEGLGREDLGELFF. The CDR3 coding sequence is TGCGCCAGCAGCCAAGAGGGACTAGGGCGGGAGGATCTCGGGGAGCTGTTTTTT.

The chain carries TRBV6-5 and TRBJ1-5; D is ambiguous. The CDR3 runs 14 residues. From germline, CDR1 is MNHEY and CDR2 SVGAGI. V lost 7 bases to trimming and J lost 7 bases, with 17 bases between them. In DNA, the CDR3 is TGTGCCAGCATTTCTAACGCCGGAGGCCAGCCCCAGCATTTT. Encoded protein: CASISNAGGQPQHF.

The DNA of the CDR3 is TGTGCCAGCAGTGAGCTAGCCCTGGGCACAGATACGCAGTATTTT. Translation: CASSELALGTDTQYF. The chain links TRBV6-2 or TRBV6-3 to TRBJ2-3; D perhaps matches TRBD2 (5 bases). The CDR3 totals 15 residues. CDR1 is MNHEY and CDR2 is SVGEGT in the germline V gene. V gave up 5 bases and J gave up 1 base, with 13 bases separating them.